The entry below gives a single T cell receptor (beta chain) sequence along with its context. Its target is not known. Per germline, CDR1 LNHNV and CDR2 YYDKDF (reference sequence). The CDR3 sequence is 15 residues long. The data were taken from a study of CXCR3-negative and CXCR3-positive naive CD8 T cells. The study, taken as a whole, reports: Fresh PBMCs served for most assays, and CXCR3 expression fell partially after cryopreservation. Naive cells that were CXCR3-positive had more hydrophobic TRB CDR3s (compared with CXCR3-negative naive cells).

UMI-labeled TRB cDNA libraries were prepared by 5' RACE. TCRdb reprocessed the 5' RACE reads, keeping one entry per CDR3 protein, no DNA. This sample contains approximately 100,000 distinct CDR3 sequences. The sequence derives from a human donor in good health. Some clones in this sample may be carry-over from other donors' samples. The sequenced sample was naive CXCR3+ CD8+ T cells from blood. The subset: CD45RO-CCR7+CD27+CD95- naive CD8+ T cells expressing CXCR3 (TNR3+). This rearrangement joins TRBV15 to TRBJ2-1; TCRdb reports TRBD2, a call that lacks DNA to check it against. CDR3 residues: CATSEAERSYNEQFF.